This TCR beta chain is drawn from a study of blood T cells in healthy people across ages. Germline values: CDR1 MNHNY, CDR2 SVGAGI (reference sequence). CDR3 length: 16 amino acids. J was trimmed by 5 bases and V by 1 base; bases with no gene match: 8. A J-beta primer mix and a sample-barcoded 5' primer were used in a second PCR of about 7 to 12 cycles. Unique molecular identifiers of 12 random nucleotides labeled each cDNA. TCRdb re-analysed the 5' RACE reads in MiXCR, keeping a single row per CDR3 protein. The repertoire holds about 1.4 million distinct CDR3 sequences, with roughly 60% as singletons.

The rearrangement links TRBV6-6 to TRBJ2-3; 8 bases line up with TRBD2. Sequenced input: blood. The TCR comes from a man younger than 35 in good health. DNA of the CDR3: TGTGCCAGCAGTTACTTGATCGGGGGGGTTTTAGATACGCAGTATTTT. Its protein is CASSYLIGGVLDTQYF.